The 12 T cell receptor beta chains listed next were all sequenced from one sample in a study of CD8 T cells in Susac syndrome. RNA amounts of roughly 0.5 to 1 ug underwent reverse transcription with random hexamers. TCRdb re-analysed the immunoSEQ multiplex PCR reads in MiXCR, keeping a single row per CDR3 protein. The data show approximately 110,000 distinct CDR3 sequences, more than 85% seen once. Sample: CD8+ T cells from PBMCs. The receptors were sampled from a human donor with multiple sclerosis.

The rearrangement joins TRBV15 to TRBJ2-7, with D maybe TRBD1 (6 bases). Germline-derived CDR1 and CDR2 are LNHNV and YYDKDF (reference sequence). Trimming cost V 5 bases and J 3 bases, with 11 bases left between them. This CDR3 region has 13 residues. CDR3 sequence: CATSPGVGYEQYF. DNA of the CDR3: TGTGCCACCAGCCCAGGGGTCGGCTACGAGCAGTACTTC.

The chain is built from TRBV29-1 and TRBJ2-1; tentative D call: TRBD1 (6 bases). Trimming removed 3 bases at V and 7 bases at J, with 16 bases between. Germline loops: CDR1 SQVTM, CDR2 ANQGSEA. CDR3 length: 14 residues. The CDR3: CSVERRARGNEQFF. The CDR3 coding sequence is TGCAGCGTTGAGCGTCGCGCCAGGGGTAATGAGCAGTTCTTC.

The chain is built from TRBV4-2 and TRBJ2-1, with 8 bases matching TRBD2. This CDR3 has 14 residues. Per the germline V gene, CDR1 is LGHNA and CDR2 is YNFKEQ. V lost 6 bases to trimming and J lost 6 bases; unmatched junction nucleotides: 7. CDR3 bases: TGTGCCAGCAGGACTAGCGTTGGAGTCAATGAGCAGTTCTTC. Protein: CASRTSVGVNEQFF.

The J gene is TRBJ2-1, the V gene TRBV19; no reliable D call. The CDR3 contains 20 residues. Trimming cost V 1 base and J 5 bases, with 27 bases left between them. Per germline, CDR1 LNHDA and CDR2 SQIVND (reference sequence). The DNA of the CDR3 is TGTGCCAGTAGTATAGGTTTCCGACCCGACCGGGCCCTCCTCGACAATGAGCAGTTCTTC. The encoded protein is CASSIGFRPDRALLDNEQFF.

This clonotype was picked up a small number of times. V and J are TRBV6-1 and TRBJ2-5, with 11 bases identical to TRBD2. This CDR3 spans 14 amino acids. V was pared by 4 bases and J by 3 bases, with 1 base of the junction left unmatched. CDR1 and CDR2 (germline): MNHNS, SASEGT. The chain's CDR3 is CASSGGLAEETQYF. CDR3 bases: TGTGCCAGCAGTGGGGGACTAGCGGAAGAGACCCAGTACTTC.

The chain is built from TRBV6-5 and TRBJ2-5; D possibly corresponds to TRBD1 (6 bases). CDR3 length: 12 amino acids. CDR1 is MNHEY, CDR2 SVGAGI, per germline. Deletions cut 11 bases from V and 2 bases from J, with 12 bases between. The CDR3 is CAGRGQQETQYF. The CDR3 DNA is TGTGCCGGCCGAGGACAGCAAGAGACCCAGTACTTC.

V and J are TRBV5-1 and TRBJ1-1; unclear D gene. CDR1 SGHRS and CDR2 YFSETQ come from the germline V gene. The germline V and J ends were trimmed by 0 bases and 4 bases, with 13 bases remaining between them. CDR3 length: 15 residues. DNA for the CDR3: TGCGCCAGCAGCTTGGATGGCCCCCGTCTCACTGAAGCTTTCTTT. Residues: CASSLDGPRLTEAFF.

This chain connects TRBV13 to TRBJ1-1, with D unresolved. Germline V gene lookup returns CDR1 PRHDT and CDR2 FYEKMQ (reference sequence). V lost 3 bases and J lost 3, with 11 bases in between. The length of the CDR3 is 14 residues. CDR3 region: CASSFWRVDTEAFF. For the CDR3, the DNA is TGTGCCAGCAGCTTTTGGCGAGTGGACACTGAAGCTTTCTTT. The variable domain in full, with the rest retrieved from reference TRBV13 and TRBJ1-1, is AAGVIQSPRHLIKEKRETATLKCYPIPRHDTVYWYQQGPGQDPQFLISFYEKMQSDKGSIPDRFSAQQFSDYHSELNMSSLELGDSALYFCASSFWRVDTEAFFGQGTRLTVV.

The CDR3 sequence: CASSEGLAGGYTGELFF. In DNA form, the CDR3 reads TGTGCCAGCAGCGAGGGACTAGCGGGAGGCTACACCGGGGAGCTGTTTTTT. The chain uses TRBV9 and TRBJ2-2; 15 bases line up with TRBD2. This CDR3 is built from 17 residues. Germline loops: CDR1 SGDLS, CDR2 YYNGEE. Trimming cost V 3 bases and J 3 bases; bases outside gene matches: 3.

The J gene is TRBJ2-1, the V gene TRBV7-9; the match to TRBD2 covers 9 bases. This CDR3 comprises 14 residues. Germline trimming cut 5 bases from V and 6 bases from J; bases unmatched to any gene: 5. Germline CDR1 and CDR2: SEHNR and FQNEAQ (reference sequence). The CDR3 reads CASSISGSVNEQFF. The DNA of the CDR3 is TGTGCCAGCAGCATTAGCGGGAGTGTCAATGAGCAGTTCTTC.

This chain links TRBV7-8 with TRBJ2-4, with 7 bases lining up with TRBD2. After removal of 5 bases from V and 6 bases from J, the junction contained 13 bases not matched to a gene. The V gene's germline CDR1 is SGHVS and CDR2 FQNEAQ. This CDR3 is 16 amino acids long. Here the CDR3 reads CASSPMRAGAGNIQYF. DNA of the CDR3: TGTGCCAGCAGCCCTATGAGGGCGGGAGCGGGAAACATTCAGTACTTC.

The chain uses TRBV6-1 and TRBJ1-6; 7 nucleotides line up with TRBD1. The J segment lost 3 bases and the V segment lost 3 bases, leaving 5 bases of the junction unmatched. The CDR3 covers 16 residues. CDR1 is MNHNS, CDR2 SASEGT, per germline. The chain's CDR3 is CASSESYRGYNSPLHF. Written as DNA, the CDR3 is TGTGCCAGCAGTGAGTCCTACAGGGGCTATAATTCACCCCTCCACTTT.